The 20 T cell receptor beta chains below were found in one sample sequenced in a study of blood T cell repertoires in COVID-19. TCRdb's table, derived via immunoSEQ multiplex PCR, lists solely in-frame clones and lacks some. The data contain approximately 40,000 clones, about 83% of them singletons. The sequencing input was peripheral blood. Every receptor here comes from a man aged 40-49 years with COVID-19, enrolled during active disease.

V gene TRBV29-1 combines with J gene TRBJ1-2; D is perhaps TRBD1 (5 bases). From germline, CDR1 is SQVTM and CDR2 ANQGSEA. There are 15 residues in the CDR3. V was shortened by 6 bases and J by 3 bases, with 20 bases between the two germline ends. This CDR3 reads CSVRSGRGRDYGYTF. The CDR3 coding sequence is TGCAGCGTCCGATCCGGCCGGGGGAGGGACTATGGCTACACCTTC.

The genes are TRBV19 and TRBJ2-5; D is unclear. Germline values: CDR1 LNHDA, CDR2 SQIVND (reference sequence). Trimming pared 5 bases from V and 5 bases from J, leaving 15 bases between. The CDR3 totals 14 residues. CDR3 loop: CASSSSSGGETQYF. The CDR3 region has the DNA TGTGCCAGTAGTTCCTCCTCCGGTGGTGAGACCCAGTACTTC.

The CDR3 region has the DNA TGTGCCAGCTCACCGAGGACTAGCGGGGGGTTGAACACCGGGGAGCTGTTTTTT. Translation gives CASSPRTSGGLNTGELFF. The chain joins TRBV18 to TRBJ2-2; 14 bases are a match to TRBD2. Germline V gives CDR1 KGHSH, CDR2 LQKENI. The CDR3 totals 18 residues. J was trimmed by 1 base and V by 3 bases; bases with no gene match: 4. The whole variable domain, remainder taken from reference TRBV18 and TRBJ2-2, is NAGVMQNPRHLVRRRGQEARLRCSPMKGHSHVYWYRQLPEEGLKFMVYLQKENIIDESGMPKERFSAEFPKEGPSILRIQQVVRGDSAAYFCASSPRTSGGLNTGELFFGEGSRLTVL.

V and J are TRBV28 and TRBJ1-2; D gene ambiguous. Trimming removed 4 bases from V and 8 bases from J, with 8 bases in between. The length of the CDR3 is 11 residues. The V gene's germline CDR1 is MDHEN and CDR2 SYDVKM. The CDR3 DNA follows: TGTGCCAGCAGTTCGATTGGCGGCTACACCTTC. As protein: CASSSIGGYTF.

The rearrangement uses TRBV7-9 and TRBJ1-1; a possible D gene is TRBD1 (6 bases). This CDR3 contains 13 residues. Trimming cost V 7 bases and J 5 bases, with 14 bases left between them. Germline V gene data show CDR1 as SEHNR and CDR2 as FQNEAQ (reference sequence). Written as DNA, the CDR3 is TGTGCCAGCACCCCGGGGAGGGGGACTGAAGCTTTCTTT. Protein sequence: CASTPGRGTEAFF. The full variable domain, in which reference TRBV7-9 and TRBJ1-1 provide the parts outside the CDR3, is DTGVSQNPRHKITKRGQNVTFRCDPISEHNRLYWYRQTLGQGPEFLTYFQNEAQLEKSRLLSDRFSAERPKGSFSTLEIQRTEQGDSAMYLCASTPGRGTEAFFGQGTRLTVV.

This chain joins TRBV7-9 and TRBJ2-2; 14 bases agree with TRBD2. V shed 5 bases and J 1 base; nucleotides not matched to a gene: 3. The germline CDR1 and CDR2 sequences are SEHNR and FQNEAQ (reference sequence). CDR3 length: 17 amino acids. CDR3 sequence (DNA): TGTGCCAGCAGCGTAGGACTAGCGGGAGGGAACACCGGGGAGCTGTTTTTT. Translation gives CASSVGLAGGNTGELFF.

The rearrangement uses TRBV2 and TRBJ2-1, with 12 bases identical to TRBD1. The germline CDR1 and CDR2 sequences are SNHLY and FYNNEI. CDR3 length: 14 residues. V lost 9 bases and J lost 7; bases outside the gene matches: 7. The CDR3 loop reads CARPGQGAENEQFF. The CDR3, as DNA: TGTGCCAGGCCGGGACAGGGGGCCGAGAATGAGCAGTTCTTC. Full variable domain (rest looked up from reference TRBV2 and TRBJ2-1): EPEVTQTPSHQVTQMGQEVILRCVPISNHLYFYWYRQILGQKVEFLVSFYNNEISEKSEIFDDQFSVERPDGSNFTLKIRSTKLEDSAMYFCARPGQGAENEQFFGPGTRLTVL.

This chain links TRBV6-2 or TRBV6-3 with TRBJ2-7; 12 bases agree with TRBD2. CDR3 length equals 18 residues. Germline lookup yields CDR1 MNHEY and CDR2 SVGEGT. V gave up 0 bases and J gave up 3 bases; unmatched junction bases: 9. The CDR3: CASSYSAFRLAGDYEQYF. The CDR3 DNA is TGTGCCAGCAGTTACTCGGCGTTCCGACTAGCGGGGGACTACGAGCAGTACTTC.

The chain has TRBV24-1 and TRBJ1-2, with TRBD1 matching 7 bases. The germline V gene has CDR1 KGHDR and CDR2 SFDVKD. The CDR3 runs to 14 residues. V was pared by 6 bases and J by 8 bases, with 11 bases of the junction left unmatched. The CDR3: CATSPDQGTAGYTF. CDR3 in DNA: TGTGCCACCAGTCCAGACCAGGGGACAGCGGGCTACACCTTC.

V is TRBV7-9 and J is TRBJ1-3; 7 positions match TRBD1. Germline trimming cut 5 bases from V and 0 bases from J; bases unmatched to any gene: 7. The CDR3 covers 16 residues. Germline assignment: CDR1 SEHNR and CDR2 FQNEAQ (reference sequence). The CDR3 nucleotides read TGTGCCAGCAGCGAAGGACAGGTCAGCTCTGGAAACACCATATATTTT. Translated: CASSEGQVSSGNTIYF. Drawing the rest from reference TRBV7-9 and TRBJ1-3, the complete variable domain is DTGVSQNPRHKITKRGQNVTFRCDPISEHNRLYWYRQTLGQGPEFLTYFQNEAQLEKSRLLSDRFSAERPKGSFSTLEIQRTEQGDSAMYLCASSEGQVSSGNTIYFGEGSWLTVV.

The V call is TRBV18, the J call TRBJ1-1; D remains ambiguous. The germline gives CDR1 KGHSH, CDR2 LQKENI. This CDR3 is built from 14 residues. Trimming cost V 2 bases and J 4 bases, with 11 bases left between them. CDR3 nucleotides: TGTGCCAGCTCACCAAAACAGATTTCCACTGAAGCTTTCTTT. It yields the protein CASSPKQISTEAFF.

This clone was picked up one time. The chain employs TRBV18 and TRBJ1-2; 7 bases fit TRBD1. The CDR3 consists of 12 residues. J gave up 2 bases and V 6 bases, and 0 bases lay outside the gene matches. Germline lookup yields CDR1 KGHSH and CDR2 LQKENI. The CDR3 DNA follows: TGTGCCAGCTCGACAGGGAACTATGGCTACACCTTC. Protein sequence: CASSTGNYGYTF.

V usage is TRBV2 and J usage is TRBJ2-5; the D gene is possibly TRBD1 (7 bases). Trimming removed 8 bases from V and 5 bases from J, with 21 bases in between. The CDR3 has 15 amino acids. Germline CDR1 is SNHLY and CDR2 is FYNNEI. CDR3 sequence (DNA): TGTGCCAGCTCAGGGGGGTACGGGGGACGGGAGACCCAGTACTTC. This translates into CASSGGYGGRETQYF. Using reference TRBV2 and TRBJ2-5 for the parts outside the CDR3, the full variable domain is EPEVTQTPSHQVTQMGQEVILRCVPISNHLYFYWYRQILGQKVEFLVSFYNNEISEKSEIFDDQFSVERPDGSNFTLKIRSTKLEDSAMYFCASSGGYGGRETQYFGPGTRLLVL.

This chain uses TRBV3-1 (or the pseudogene TRBV3-2) with TRBJ1-2, with 8 bases lining up with TRBD1. The CDR3 loop spans 17 amino acids. The germline gives CDR1 LGHDT, CDR2 YNNKEL (reference sequence). V shed 0 bases and J 7 bases; nucleotides not matched to a gene: 13. The chain's CDR3 is CASSQEQGATISSGYTF. Here the CDR3 DNA reads TGTGCCAGCAGCCAAGAGCAGGGGGCGACGATCTCCTCTGGCTACACCTTC.

The CDR3 DNA reads TGTGCCAGCTATGGAGGCTACTACAATGAGCAGTTCTTC. It codes for CASYGGYYNEQFF. The chain recombines TRBV2 with TRBJ2-1; D possibly corresponds to TRBD2 (5 bases). There are 13 residues in the CDR3. Trimming left V 8 bases short and J 3 bases short, with 11 bases between. Germline V gene sequence: CDR1 SNHLY, CDR2 FYNNEI. Looking up the rest from reference TRBV2 and TRBJ2-1 gives the full variable domain: EPEVTQTPSHQVTQMGQEVILRCVPISNHLYFYWYRQILGQKVEFLVSFYNNEISEKSEIFDDQFSVERPDGSNFTLKIRSTKLEDSAMYFCASYGGYYNEQFFGPGTRLTVL.

Written as DNA, the CDR3 is TGTGCCAGCAGCAAAGAGGGGGTCAGAGCAACGAAAACGCCGAATCAGCCCCAGCATTTT. Translation gives CASSKEGVRATKTPNQPQHF. J is TRBJ1-5 and V is TRBV21-1; TRBD1, the D gene given by the table, was not confirmed from the DNA. TRBV21-1 is termed a pseudogene. The CDR3 is 20 amino acids.

This rearrangement joins TRBV18 to TRBJ1-6, with D tentatively TRBD1 (5 bases). The CDR3 length is 13 residues. V lost 6 bases and J 7 bases, leaving 10 bases between the germline ends. Germline CDR1 KGHSH, CDR2 LQKENI. CDR3 bases: TGTGCCAGCTCGGGGCAGGTGAATTCACCCCTCCACTTT. Translation: CASSGQVNSPLHF. The variable domain in full, with the rest retrieved from reference TRBV18 and TRBJ1-6, is NAGVMQNPRHLVRRRGQEARLRCSPMKGHSHVYWYRQLPEEGLKFMVYLQKENIIDESGMPKERFSAEFPKEGPSILRIQQVVRGDSAAYFCASSGQVNSPLHFGNGTRLTVT.

J is TRBJ2-2 and V is TRBV3-1 (or the pseudogene TRBV3-2), with 8 bases fitting TRBD1. Trimming removed 5 bases from V and 4 bases from J; junction bases left unmatched: 18. This CDR3 contains 19 residues. Germline-derived CDR1 and CDR2 are LGHDT and YNNKEL (reference sequence). This chain's CDR3 is CASSSQNRDRISGTGELFF. The CDR3 bases are TGTGCCAGCAGCTCCCAGAACCGGGACAGGATCTCGGGCACCGGGGAGCTGTTTTTT.

The chain couples TRBV5-4 to TRBJ2-7; 10 bases line up with TRBD2. This CDR3 is built from 15 residues. The V segment lost 1 base and the J segment 2 bases; nucleotides outside the gene matches: 3. Germline loops: CDR1 SGHNT, CDR2 YYREEE (reference sequence). The CDR3 DNA is TGTGCCAGCAGCTTGAGCCTAGCGGGAGCCTACGAGCAGTACTTC. It translates to CASSLSLAGAYEQYF.

J is TRBJ1-4 and V is TRBV12-5; D not resolved. The germline V and J ends were trimmed by 7 bases and 3 bases, with 12 bases remaining between them. There are 14 residues in the CDR3. Per germline, CDR1 LGHNT and CDR2 FRNRAP. CDR3 region: CASALRSPNEKLFF. The CDR3 DNA follows: TGTGCTAGTGCCTTGAGGAGTCCTAATGAAAAACTGTTTTTT.